This T cell receptor (beta chain) was identified during a study of OX40 agonist ivuxolimab in advanced cancers. Per germline, CDR1 LGHNA and CDR2 YSLEER. The CDR3 is made up of 15 amino acids. Assay: immunoSEQ multiplex PCR; the TCRdb copy retains only in-frame clones and omits some. The sample shows under 55,000 clones, 85% to 95% of them seen only once. This clone was counted a single time. The gene calls are TRBV4-3 and TRBJ2-5, with D possibly being TRBD1 or TRBD2 (5 bases each). TRBJ2-7 matches the DNA end more closely, so the J call is doubtful. This TCR derives from an adult with an advanced solid tumor such as melanoma, head and neck, liver or kidney cancer. The sample here was CD4+ or CD8+ T cells sorted from blood, taken in a trial of the OX40 agonist ivuxolimab. The CDR3 spells CASSPRERGPYEQYF. The CDR3 region has the DNA TGCGCCAGCAGCCCCCGAGAGAGGGGCCCCTACGAGCAGTACTTC.